The clone carrying this TCR beta chain was recorded only once. This entry belongs to a study of blood T cell repertoires in COVID-19. Trimming took 6 bases from V and 8 from J; bases not matched to a gene: 9. Germline V lookup: CDR1 MDHEN, CDR2 SYDVKM. The CDR3 is 15 amino acids. The method was immunoSEQ multiplex PCR; TCRdb's version includes in-frame clones alone and lacks a portion of them. The data hold around 200,000 clones, with around 91% observed a single time. The specimen was peripheral blood. The V call is TRBV28, the J call TRBJ2-1; TRBD2 agrees at 11 bases. This TCR derives from a man aged 45-60 years with acute or convalescent COVID-19. The CDR3 sequence is CASRSSGGAFYEQFF. Written as DNA, the CDR3 is TGTGCCAGCAGAAGTAGCGGGGGGGCTTTCTATGAGCAGTTCTTC.